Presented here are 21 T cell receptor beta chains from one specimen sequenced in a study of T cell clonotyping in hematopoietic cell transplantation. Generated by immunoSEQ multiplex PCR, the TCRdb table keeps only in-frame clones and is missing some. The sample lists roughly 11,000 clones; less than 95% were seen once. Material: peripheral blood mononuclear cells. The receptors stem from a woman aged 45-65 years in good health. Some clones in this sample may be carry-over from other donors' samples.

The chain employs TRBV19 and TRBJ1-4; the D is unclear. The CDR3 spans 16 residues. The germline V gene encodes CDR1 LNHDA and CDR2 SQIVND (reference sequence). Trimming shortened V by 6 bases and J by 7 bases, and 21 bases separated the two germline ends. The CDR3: CASSPLPSGFGEKLFF. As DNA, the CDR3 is TGTGCCAGTAGCCCACTGCCCTCGGGGTTTGGTGAAAAACTGTTTTTT. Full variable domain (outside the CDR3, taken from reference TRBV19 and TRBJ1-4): DGGITQSPKYLFRKEGQNVTLSCEQNLNHDAMYWYRQDPGQGLRLIYYSQIVNDFQKGDIAEGYSVSREKKESFPLTVTSAQKNPTAFYLCASSPLPSGFGEKLFFGSGTQLSVL.

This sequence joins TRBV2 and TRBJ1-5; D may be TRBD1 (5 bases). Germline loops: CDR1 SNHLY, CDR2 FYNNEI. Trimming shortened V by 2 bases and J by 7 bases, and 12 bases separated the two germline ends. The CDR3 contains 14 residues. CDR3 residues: CASSETGTRQPQHF. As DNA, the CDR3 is TGTGCCAGCAGTGAAACGGGGACTCGGCAGCCCCAGCATTTT.

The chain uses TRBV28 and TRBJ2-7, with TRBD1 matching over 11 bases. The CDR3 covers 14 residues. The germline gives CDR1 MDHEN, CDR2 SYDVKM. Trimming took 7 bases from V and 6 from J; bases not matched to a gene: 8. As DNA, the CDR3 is TGTGCCAGCACCCCGGACAGGGGGCTCGGCGAGCAGTACTTC. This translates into CASTPDRGLGEQYF.

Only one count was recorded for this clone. The CDR3 DNA reads TGTGCCAGCAGCACCCGACTAGACCAAGAGACCCAGTACTTC. Its protein product is CASSTRLDQETQYF. This chain connects TRBV5-4 to TRBJ2-5; D is possibly TRBD2 (6 bases). V lost 4 bases and J lost 0, with 10 bases in between. Germline values: CDR1 SGHNT, CDR2 YYREEE (reference sequence). CDR3 length equals 14 residues. The full variable domain, with the rest looked up from reference TRBV5-4 and TRBJ2-5, is ETGVTQSPTHLIKTRGQQVTLRCSSQSGHNTVSWYQQALGQGPQFIFQYYREEENGRGNFPPRFSGLQFPNYSSELNVNALELDDSALYLCASSTRLDQETQYFGPGTRLLVL.

The CDR3 spells CASSYRGRMDSPLHF. Written as DNA, the CDR3 is TGTGCCAGCAGTTACCGGGGGAGAATGGATTCACCCCTCCACTTT. The chain joins TRBV6-5 to TRBJ1-6; D might be TRBD1 (5 bases). The CDR3 is 15 amino acids. Trimming removed 2 bases from V and 8 bases from J, with 13 bases in between. The germline CDR1 and CDR2 sequences are MNHEY and SVGAGI.

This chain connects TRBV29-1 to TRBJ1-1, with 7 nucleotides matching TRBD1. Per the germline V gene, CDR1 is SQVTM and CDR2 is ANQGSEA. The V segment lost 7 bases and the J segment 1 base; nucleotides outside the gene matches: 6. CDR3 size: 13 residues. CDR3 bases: TGCAGCGGTTTGACAGGGACGAACACTGAAGCTTTCTTT. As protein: CSGLTGTNTEAFF. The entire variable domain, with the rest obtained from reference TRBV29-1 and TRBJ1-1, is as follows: SAVISQKPSRDICQRGTSLTIQCQVDSQVTMMFWYRQQPGQSLTLIATANQGSEATYESGFVIDKFPISRPNLTFSTLTVSNMSPEDSSIYLCSGLTGTNTEAFFGQGTRLTVV.

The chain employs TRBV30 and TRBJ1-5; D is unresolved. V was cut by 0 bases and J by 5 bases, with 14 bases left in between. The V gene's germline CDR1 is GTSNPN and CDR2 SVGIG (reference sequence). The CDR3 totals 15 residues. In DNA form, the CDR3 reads TGTGCCTGGAGTGTACGATATACGGCAGATCAGCCCCAGCATTTT. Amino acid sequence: CAWSVRYTADQPQHF. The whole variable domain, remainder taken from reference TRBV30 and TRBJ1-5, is SQTIHQWPATLVQPVGSPLSLECTVEGTSNPNLYWYRQAAGRGLQLLFYSVGIGQISSEVPQNLSASRPQDRQFILSSKKLLLSDSGFYLCAWSVRYTADQPQHFGDGTRLSIL.

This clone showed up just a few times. CDR3 DNA: TGTGCCAGCAGCTTCTCGGGGGCTAATGAAAAACTGTTTTTT. It encodes CASSFSGANEKLFF. This chain connects TRBV5-5 to TRBJ1-4, with D possibly TRBD1 on 5 matching bases. The germline gives CDR1 SGHKS, CDR2 YYEKEE (reference sequence). The CDR3 is 14 amino acids. Trimming cost V 2 bases and J 3 bases, with 8 bases left between them.

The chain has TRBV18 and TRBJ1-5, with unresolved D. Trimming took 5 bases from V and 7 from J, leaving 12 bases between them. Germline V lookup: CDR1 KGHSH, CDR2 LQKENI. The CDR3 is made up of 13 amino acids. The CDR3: CASSKSREQPQHF. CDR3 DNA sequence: TGTGCCAGCTCAAAATCCCGCGAGCAGCCCCAGCATTTT.

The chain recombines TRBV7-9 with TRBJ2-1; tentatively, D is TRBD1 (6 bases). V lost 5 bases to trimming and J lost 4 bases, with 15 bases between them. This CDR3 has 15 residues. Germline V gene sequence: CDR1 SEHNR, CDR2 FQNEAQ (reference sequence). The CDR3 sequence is CASSPGQWGYNEQFF. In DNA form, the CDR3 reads TGTGCCAGCAGCCCAGGACAGTGGGGGTACAATGAGCAGTTCTTC.

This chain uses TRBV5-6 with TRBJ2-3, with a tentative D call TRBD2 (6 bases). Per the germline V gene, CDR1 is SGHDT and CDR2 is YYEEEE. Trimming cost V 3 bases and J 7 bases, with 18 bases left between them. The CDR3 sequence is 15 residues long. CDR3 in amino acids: CASSSGLGYSNTQYF. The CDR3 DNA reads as TGTGCCAGCAGCTCGGGACTGGGATATAGCAATACGCAGTATTTT.

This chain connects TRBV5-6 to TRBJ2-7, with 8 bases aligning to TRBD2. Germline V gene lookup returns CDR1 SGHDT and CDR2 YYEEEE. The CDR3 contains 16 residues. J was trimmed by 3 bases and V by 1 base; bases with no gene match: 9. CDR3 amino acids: CASSLSGSGEIYEQYF. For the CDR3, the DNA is TGTGCCAGCAGCTTGAGTGGTAGCGGGGAGATCTACGAGCAGTACTTC.

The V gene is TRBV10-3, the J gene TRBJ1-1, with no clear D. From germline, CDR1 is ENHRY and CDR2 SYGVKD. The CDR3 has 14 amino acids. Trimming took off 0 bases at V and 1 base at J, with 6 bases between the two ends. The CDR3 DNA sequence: TGTGCCATCAGTGAGTCGATCCAGAACACTGAAGCTTTCTTT. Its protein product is CAISESIQNTEAFF.

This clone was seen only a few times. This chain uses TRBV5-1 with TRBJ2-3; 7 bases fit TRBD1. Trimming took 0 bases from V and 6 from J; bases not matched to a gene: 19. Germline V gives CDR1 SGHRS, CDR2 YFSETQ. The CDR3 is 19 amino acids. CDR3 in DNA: TGCGCCAGCAGCTTGGAATTAGTCGTGCCAGGGGGTTTTCTGGATACGCAGTATTTT. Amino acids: CASSLELVVPGGFLDTQYF.

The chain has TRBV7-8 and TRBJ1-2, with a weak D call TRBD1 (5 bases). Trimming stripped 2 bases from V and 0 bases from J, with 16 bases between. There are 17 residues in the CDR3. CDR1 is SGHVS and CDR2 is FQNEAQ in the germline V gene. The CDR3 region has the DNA TGTGCCAGCAGCTTAAAGGGAGTGGGGACGGCTAACTATGGCTACACCTTC. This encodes CASSLKGVGTANYGYTF.

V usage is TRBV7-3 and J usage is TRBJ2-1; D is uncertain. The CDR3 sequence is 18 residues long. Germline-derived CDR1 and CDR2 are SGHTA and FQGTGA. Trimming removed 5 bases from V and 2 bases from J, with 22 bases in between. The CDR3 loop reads CASSPKPRYASAYNEQFF. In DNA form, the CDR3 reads TGTGCCAGCAGCCCGAAACCGCGTTACGCATCCGCCTACAATGAGCAGTTCTTC.

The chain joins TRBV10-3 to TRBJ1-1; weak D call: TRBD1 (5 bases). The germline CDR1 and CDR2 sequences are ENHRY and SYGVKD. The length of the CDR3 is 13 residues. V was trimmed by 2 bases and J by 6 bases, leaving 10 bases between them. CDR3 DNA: TGTGCCATCAGTGAGGGGGCCGAGGCTGAAGCTTTCTTT. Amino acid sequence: CAISEGAEAEAFF.

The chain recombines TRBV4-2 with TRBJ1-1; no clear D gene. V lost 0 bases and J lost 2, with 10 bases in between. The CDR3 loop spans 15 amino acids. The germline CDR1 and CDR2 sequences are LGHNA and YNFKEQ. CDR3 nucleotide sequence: TGTGCCAGCAGCCAAGATTTGGGTATAAACACTGAAGCTTTCTTT. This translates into CASSQDLGINTEAFF.

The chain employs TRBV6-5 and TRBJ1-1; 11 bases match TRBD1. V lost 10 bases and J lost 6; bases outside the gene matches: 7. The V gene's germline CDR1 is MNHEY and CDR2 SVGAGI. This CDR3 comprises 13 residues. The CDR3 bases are TGTGCCACTGTGGGACAGGGGGTACCTGAAGCTTTCTTT. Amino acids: CATVGQGVPEAFF.

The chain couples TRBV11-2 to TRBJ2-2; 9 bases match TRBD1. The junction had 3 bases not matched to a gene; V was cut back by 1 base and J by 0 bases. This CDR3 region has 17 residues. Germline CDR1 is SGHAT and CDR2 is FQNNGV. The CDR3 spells CASSLGGQGTNTGELFF. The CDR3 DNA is TGTGCCAGCAGCTTAGGGGGACAGGGCACGAACACCGGGGAGCTGTTTTTT. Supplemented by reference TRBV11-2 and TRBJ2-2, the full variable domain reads EAGVAQSPRYKIIEKRQSVAFWCNPISGHATLYWYQQILGQGPKLLIQFQNNGVVDDSQLPKDRFSAERLKGVDSTLKIQPAKLEDSAVYLCASSLGGQGTNTGELFFGEGSRLTVL.

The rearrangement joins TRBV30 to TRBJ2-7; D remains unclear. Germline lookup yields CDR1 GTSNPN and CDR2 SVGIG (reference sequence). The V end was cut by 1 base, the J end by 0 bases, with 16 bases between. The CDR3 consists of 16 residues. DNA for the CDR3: TGTGCCTGGAGTGGGTATCGAATCCCTATCTCCTACGAGCAGTACTTC. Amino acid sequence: CAWSGYRIPISYEQYF. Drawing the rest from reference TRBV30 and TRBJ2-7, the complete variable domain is SQTIHQWPATLVQPVGSPLSLECTVEGTSNPNLYWYRQAAGRGLQLLFYSVGIGQISSEVPQNLSASRPQDRQFILSSKKLLLSDSGFYLCAWSGYRIPISYEQYFGPGTRLTVT.